This T cell receptor (beta chain) was found in a study of control samples from healthy donors and cancer patients. Trimming took off 6 bases at V and 0 bases at J, with 15 bases between the two ends. This CDR3 is 16 amino acids long. The germline V gene encodes CDR1 SQVTM and CDR2 ANQGSEA. Here immunoSEQ multiplex PCR was the method, and the copy in TCRdb shows in-frame clones only, minus some. The sample consists of about 160,000 clones, about 87% of them appearing once. The sample holds a few counts of this clone. V usage is TRBV29-1 and J usage is TRBJ2-6; possibly TRBD1 for D (6 bases). This TCR derives from a man younger than 40 in good health. Sequencing was done on a sample of blood. This CDR3 reads CSVGGQPDSGANVLTF. In DNA, the CDR3 is TGCAGCGTCGGAGGACAGCCTGACTCTGGGGCCAACGTCCTGACTTTC.